This is a list of T cell receptor beta chains from one sample in a study of PD-1 blockade in classical Hodgkin lymphoma. Measured with immunoSEQ multiplex PCR; TCRdb has only the in-frame clones, and not every one. Seen here are over 20,000 clones, 80% observed once, and the top ten hold under 7%. Sample: peripheral blood mononuclear cells (PBMCs), taken at baseline. These TCRs come from a human donor with classical Hodgkin lymphoma. The CDR3 runs from the conserved cysteine through the conserved F or W. The order of the fields is V gene, CDR3 length, CDR3 protein.

v_call: TRBV5-6; cdr3_length: 15; cdr3_aa: CASSPKTTTNEKLFF
v_call: TRBV5-1; cdr3_length: 13; cdr3_aa: CASSWGAADTQYF
v_call: TRBV7-2; cdr3_length: 15; cdr3_aa: CASSPRTRANYGYTF
v_call: TRBV25-1; cdr3_length: 14; cdr3_aa: CASSESLGSSGYTF
v_call: TRBV5-8; cdr3_length: 15; cdr3_aa: CASTPLPGGNYGYTF
v_call: TRBV28; cdr3_length: 12; cdr3_aa: CASRVGGRGYTF
v_call: TRBV11-2; cdr3_length: 15; cdr3_aa: CASSPNRGGTGELFF
v_call: TRBV29-1; cdr3_length: 13; cdr3_aa: CSSHRDTWDEQYF
v_call: TRBV5-1; cdr3_length: 14; cdr3_aa: CASIRTGGHGELFF
v_call: TRBV4-3; cdr3_length: 15; cdr3_aa: CASSQDLGGTGELFF
v_call: TRBV10-3; cdr3_length: 13; cdr3_aa: CAITAGREETQYF
v_call: TRBV5-8; cdr3_length: 13; cdr3_aa: CASSFREGYEQYF
v_call: TRBV4-1; cdr3_length: 15; cdr3_aa: CASSLGPGLSNEQFF
v_call: TRBV7-2; cdr3_length: 14; cdr3_aa: CASSFSGGLDTQYF
v_call: TRBV19; cdr3_length: 16; cdr3_aa: CASSIISGQGAHEQYF
v_call: TRBV27; cdr3_length: 14; cdr3_aa: CASSLYGSGSPLHF
v_call: TRBV7-2; cdr3_length: 13; cdr3_aa: CASSSDRGQPQHF
v_call: TRBV7-9; cdr3_length: 15; cdr3_aa: CASSIGTSGKETQYF
v_call: TRBV4-3; cdr3_length: 13; cdr3_aa: CASSQDRDQPQHF
v_call: TRBV19; cdr3_length: 15; cdr3_aa: CASSKGTGRSDTQYF
v_call: TRBV7-2; cdr3_length: 15; cdr3_aa: CASSLEGDYNEKLFF
v_call: TRBV4-3; cdr3_length: 15; cdr3_aa: CASSQDGRTGDTQYF
v_call: TRBV9; cdr3_length: 14; cdr3_aa: CASSLDLGNSPLHF
v_call: TRBV15; cdr3_length: 15; cdr3_aa: CATSRERTGALEQYF
v_call: TRBV4-2; cdr3_length: 16; cdr3_aa: CASSQDFRGMPDEQYF
v_call: TRBV29-1; cdr3_length: 16; cdr3_aa: CSVEDERTANSYEQYF
v_call: TRBV7-2; cdr3_length: 14; cdr3_aa: CASSLPTVKNIQYF
v_call: TRBV5-1; cdr3_length: 13; cdr3_aa: CASSPPTVYEQYF
v_call: TRBV5-6; cdr3_length: 13; cdr3_aa: CASSLPANTEAFF
v_call: TRBV7-3; cdr3_length: 17; cdr3_aa: CASSLGPLGGSYNEQFF
v_call: TRBV29-1; cdr3_length: 12; cdr3_aa: CSVRTGGGEQFF
v_call: TRBV5-4; cdr3_length: 14; cdr3_aa: CASSLFKPYNEQFF
v_call: TRBV12-5; cdr3_length: 13; cdr3_aa: CASGPRTEQPQHF
v_call: TRBV11-2; cdr3_length: 13; cdr3_aa: CASSLGVQETQYF
v_call: TRBV5-1; cdr3_length: 14; cdr3_aa: CASSFPLYTDTQYF
v_call: TRBV4-1; cdr3_length: 17; cdr3_aa: CASSQQDLFSYNSPLHF
v_call: TRBV18; cdr3_length: 11; cdr3_aa: CASSYQETQYF
v_call: TRBV5-8; cdr3_length: 16; cdr3_aa: CASSLNRHPTGEKLFF
v_call: TRBV25-1; cdr3_length: 12; cdr3_aa: CASSTSGATQYF
v_call: TRBV10-3; cdr3_length: 15; cdr3_aa: CAISEVTSGPYEQYF
v_call: TRBV28; cdr3_length: 16; cdr3_aa: CASSPSTLTAKNIQYF
v_call: TRBV16; cdr3_length: 14; cdr3_aa: CASSQSPTGNEQYF
v_call: TRBV2; cdr3_length: 14; cdr3_aa: CASSQDRGSDEQYF
v_call: TRBV19; cdr3_length: 14; cdr3_aa: CASSINGGNQPQHF
v_call: TRBV14; cdr3_length: 18; cdr3_aa: CASSQDLAGGRDTGELFF
v_call: TRBV28; cdr3_length: 13; cdr3_aa: CASSFGATGELFF
v_call: TRBV15; cdr3_length: 17; cdr3_aa: CATSRDTLLGWANVLTF
v_call: TRBV9; cdr3_length: 16; cdr3_aa: CASSPRTGRRQETQYF
v_call: TRBV10-3; cdr3_length: 16; cdr3_aa: CAISESLQGGTGELFF
v_call: TRBV4-2; cdr3_length: 15; cdr3_aa: CASSQEGQVLYEQYF
v_call: TRBV5-1; cdr3_length: 13; cdr3_aa: CASRLSANNEQFF
v_call: TRBV18; cdr3_length: 15; cdr3_aa: CASSPAGRGQETQYF
v_call: TRBV29-1; cdr3_length: 13; cdr3_aa: CSVEAGRSSEQYF
v_call: TRBV10-3; cdr3_length: 16; cdr3_aa: CAISAPTSGNTGELFF
v_call: TRBV12-5; cdr3_length: 13; cdr3_aa: CASGLRTRGEQFF